Listed here are 3 T cell receptor beta chains from one sample, sequenced in a study of blood T cell repertoires in COVID-19. Only in-frame clones appear in the TCRdb table, and some are missing; sequencing was by immunoSEQ multiplex PCR. This sample has under 300,000 clones, with approximately 91% found just once. The sample was peripheral blood. The source is a woman in her thirties or forties who had recovered from COVID-19.

The chain is built from TRBV6-1 and TRBJ2-7; a possible D gene is TRBD1 (6 bases). CDR1 is MNHNS and CDR2 is SASEGT in the germline V gene. The CDR3 has 16 amino acids. V was shortened by 2 bases and J by 0 bases, with 14 bases between the two germline ends. CDR3 DNA sequence: TGTGCCAGCAGTGAATGGGGCCAGGGGAGCTCCTACGAGCAGTACTTC. Translating gives CASSEWGQGSSYEQYF.

This chain joins TRBV7-8 and TRBJ2-1, with TRBD2 matching over 7 bases. Germline values: CDR1 SGHVS, CDR2 FQNEAQ. The V gene end was trimmed by 5 bases and the J gene end by 2 bases; junction bases not matched to a gene: 6. This CDR3 has 15 residues. This chain's CDR3 is CASSPPGLPYNEQFF. The CDR3 bases are TGTGCCAGCAGCCCCCCGGGACTACCCTACAATGAGCAGTTCTTC.

CDR3 nucleotide sequence: TGTGCCAGCAGTTCCTCAGACAGGGGATACACCGGGGAGCTGTTTTTT. Protein: CASSSSDRGYTGELFF. The chain recombines TRBV28 with TRBJ2-2; 8 bases line up with TRBD1. The V and J ends lost 4 bases and 3 bases, in that order; junction bases with no gene match: 7. Germline-derived CDR1 and CDR2 are MDHEN and SYDVKM. The CDR3 is 16 amino acids.